What follows are 14 T cell receptor beta chains derived from one specimen sequenced in a study of blood T cell repertoires in COVID-19. Generated by immunoSEQ multiplex PCR, the TCRdb table keeps only in-frame clones and is missing some. The sample lists 350,000 to 400,000 clones, roughly 90% occurring once. Sequencing used PBMCs or T cells enriched from blood (not recorded which). These receptors were collected from a woman aged 25 to 39 who had recovered from COVID-19.

Only a few counts were recorded for this clone. The chain recombines TRBV7-8 with TRBJ2-1, with D perhaps matching TRBD1 (6 bases). V lost 2 bases, J lost 5 bases, and 10 bases lay in between. Germline-derived CDR1 and CDR2 are SGHVS and FQNEAQ. The CDR3 sequence is 14 residues long. The DNA for the CDR3 is TGTGCCAGCAGCTTACACCGGGACAACAATGAGCAGTTCTTC. This encodes CASSLHRDNNEQFF.

As regards this clone: The junction differs from germline at one of its ends, possibly a read error. J is TRBJ1-2 and V is TRBV7-9; D is ambiguous. This CDR3 has 13 amino acids. The germline CDR1 and CDR2 sequences are SEHNR and FQNEAQ (reference sequence). The CDR3 bases are TGTGCCACTAAAGCTTATGATTGGGAGCAGACCGGCTTC. This translates into CATKAYDWEQTGF.

There are a few counts of this clone. This chain uses TRBV19 with TRBJ1-5; D is perhaps TRBD1 (5 bases). Looked up from germline, CDR1 is LNHDA and CDR2 is SQIVND (reference sequence). The CDR3 covers 15 residues. V shed 4 bases and J shed 4 bases, with 14 bases lying between them. CDR3 loop: CASSREGLTNQPQHF. For the CDR3, the DNA is TGTGCCAGTAGTAGAGAGGGACTGACAAATCAGCCCCAGCATTTT. Based on the CDR3 plus reference TRBV19 and TRBJ1-5, the full variable domain is DGGITQSPKYLFRKEGQNVTLSCEQNLNHDAMYWYRQDPGQGLRLIYYSQIVNDFQKGDIAEGYSVSREKKESFPLTVTSAQKNPTAFYLCASSREGLTNQPQHFGDGTRLSIL.

The rearrangement joins TRBV5-4 to TRBJ2-2; 8 nucleotides line up with TRBD1. With V trimmed by 1 base and J by 7 bases, 6 bases remained unmatched. This CDR3 contains 15 residues. Germline CDR1 SGHNT, CDR2 YYREEE (reference sequence). The CDR3: CASSLSRGHSGELFF. The CDR3 DNA is TGTGCCAGCAGCTTGAGCAGGGGGCATAGCGGGGAGCTGTTTTTT.

The chain has TRBV27 and TRBJ1-1; 9 bases match TRBD1. CDR3 length: 15 residues. With V trimmed by 6 bases and J by 7 bases, 12 bases remained unmatched. Germline V gene sequence: CDR1 MNHEY, CDR2 SMNVEV (reference sequence). The CDR3 is CASRRTPGQGLEAFF. CDR3 nucleotides: TGTGCCAGCAGAAGGACCCCGGGACAGGGACTTGAAGCTTTCTTT.

This chain uses TRBV7-8 with TRBJ1-2, with a tentative D call TRBD1 (6 bases). V lost 5 bases to trimming and J lost 0 bases, with 16 bases between them. CDR1 is SGHVS and CDR2 is FQNEAQ in the germline V gene. The CDR3 is 16 residues long. As DNA, the CDR3 is TGTGCCAGCAGCCCGATTGGACAGCCAGCTAACTATGGCTACACCTTC. Translating it yields CASSPIGQPANYGYTF.

The CDR3 coding sequence is TGCAGCGTCTCCGGGACAGCGGAGGGGCCCCAGCATTTT. Its protein is CSVSGTAEGPQHF. The chain joins TRBV29-1 to TRBJ1-5; the match to TRBD1 covers 7 bases. Germline assignment: CDR1 SQVTM and CDR2 ANQGSEA. This CDR3 comprises 13 residues. V lost 6 bases and J lost 9; bases outside the gene matches: 11. Full variable domain (rest looked up from reference TRBV29-1 and TRBJ1-5): SAVISQKPSRDICQRGTSLTIQCQVDSQVTMMFWYRQQPGQSLTLIATANQGSEATYESGFVIDKFPISRPNLTFSTLTVSNMSPEDSSIYLCSVSGTAEGPQHFGDGTRLSIL.

This chain uses TRBV28 with TRBJ1-2, with 9 bases that match TRBD1. The ends lost 6 bases at V and 1 base at J; junction bases unmatched: 12. This CDR3 has 17 amino acids. The V gene's germline CDR1 is MDHEN and CDR2 SYDVKM. The CDR3 DNA sequence: TGTGCCAGCAGCCCCCTCGGACAGGGGTTAAATAACTATGGCTACACCTTC. Translating gives CASSPLGQGLNNYGYTF.

The rearrangement links TRBV11-2 to TRBJ2-5, with a tentative D call TRBD2 (7 bases). Germline V gives CDR1 SGHAT, CDR2 FQNNGV. The CDR3 has 15 amino acids. Trimming removed 3 bases at V and 4 bases at J, with 15 bases between. The CDR3: CASSFENRGAETQYF. As DNA, the CDR3 is TGTGCCAGCAGCTTCGAGAACCGGGGGGCAGAGACCCAGTACTTC.

In the case of this clone: The CDR3 does not close with the conserved phenylalanine or tryptophan, likely indicating a read error. Because the CDR3's place on the DNA is in doubt, the DNA is left out and the CDR3 is given as listed by TCRdb. V gene TRBV9 combines with J gene TRBJ1-1; TRBD1 reflects the table's D call only, with no check against the DNA. Germline V gives CDR1 SGDLS, CDR2 YYNGEE. Ends included, the CDR3 has 14 residues. This CDR3 reads CASSANFDRAPGLM.

The chain employs TRBV10-3 and TRBJ1-4; no clear D gene. With 10 bases removed from V and 7 bases from J, the gap between germline ends came to 19 bases. The CDR3 has 14 residues. Germline V lookup: CDR1 ENHRY, CDR2 SYGVKD. The CDR3 nucleotides read TGTGCCACCAGCGTCGGGGTTGTAGGTGAAAAACTGTTTTTT. Its protein product is CATSVGVVGEKLFF.

The gene calls are TRBV19 and TRBJ2-7, with 9 bases matching TRBD1. The CDR3 consists of 16 residues. Germline trimming cut 3 bases from V and 5 bases from J; bases unmatched to any gene: 11. In germline, CDR1 is LNHDA, CDR2 SQIVND (reference sequence). The CDR3 protein is CASSIDAGTGSDEQYF. The CDR3 region has the DNA TGTGCCAGTAGTATCGACGCCGGGACAGGGAGCGACGAGCAGTACTTC.

The V call is TRBV30, the J call TRBJ1-5, with D perhaps TRBD1 (5 bases). Trimming removed 5 bases at V and 2 bases at J, with 13 bases between. Germline V gene data show CDR1 as GTSNPN and CDR2 as SVGIG (reference sequence). CDR3 length: 14 residues. The CDR3 sequence: CAWGGSFRNQPQHF. As DNA, the CDR3 is TGTGCCTGGGGGGGGAGTTTTCGCAATCAGCCCCAGCATTTT.

The chain combines TRBV5-1 with TRBJ1-1; D is possibly TRBD1 (6 bases). Per the germline V gene, CDR1 is SGHRS and CDR2 is YFSETQ. The CDR3 extends over 15 amino acids. Between the trimmed V and J ends, which lost 1 base and 1 base, there was a span of 11 bases. CDR3 bases: TGCGCCAGCAGCTTGTGGGAGACAGGGAACACTGAAGCTTTCTTT. It codes for CASSLWETGNTEAFF.